These 21 T cell receptor beta chains were all obtained from the same sample, sequenced in a study of T cell responses to AZD1222 COVID-19 vaccine. The table came from immunoSEQ multiplex PCR; TCRdb's copy has only in-frame clones and leaves some out. The sample has about 160,000 clones, 80% to 95% seen once. The specimen was peripheral blood, collected 28 days after the second AZD1222 dose. The receptor set was obtained from an adult who received the AZD1222 COVID-19 vaccine.

The chain has TRBV5-5 and TRBJ2-2; the D is unclear. Trimming pared 4 bases from V and 6 bases from J, leaving 7 bases between. The CDR3 sequence is 12 residues long. The germline CDR1 and CDR2 sequences are SGHKS and YYEKEE (reference sequence). Here the CDR3 DNA reads TGTGCCAGCAGCCACCGGTCCGGGGAGCTGTTTTTT. As protein: CASSHRSGELFF.

V usage is TRBV2 and J usage is TRBJ1-2; no clear D. Trimming stripped 2 bases from V and 4 bases from J, with 5 bases between. Germline CDR1 and CDR2: SNHLY and FYNNEI. This CDR3 contains 12 residues. The DNA for the CDR3 is TGTGCCAGCAGTGAATCACCCTATGGCTACACCTTC. Amino acids: CASSESPYGYTF.

The V call is TRBV5-1, the J call TRBJ1-1; TRBD1 is a possible D gene (6 bases). The V gene lost 0 bases and the J gene lost 0 bases, with 9 bases spanning the gap. From germline, CDR1 is SGHRS and CDR2 YFSETQ. The CDR3 is made up of 15 amino acids. This CDR3 reads CASSLAGHLNTEAFF. The CDR3 bases are TGCGCCAGCAGCTTGGCGGGACACCTGAACACTGAAGCTTTCTTT.

The CDR3, as DNA: TGTGCCACCAGCAGAGATTTTGGGACAGTGAACACCGGGGAGCTGTTTTTT. It translates to CATSRDFGTVNTGELFF. This chain joins TRBV15 and TRBJ2-2; 7 bases align to TRBD1. The germline CDR1 and CDR2 sequences are LNHNV and YYDKDF (reference sequence). The V gene end was trimmed by 0 bases and the J gene end by 1 base; junction bases not matched to a gene: 5. This CDR3 is built from 17 residues.

As concerns this clone: A junction end diverges from the germline sequence, so it may reflect a read error. CDR3 nucleotides: TGTGCCAGCTCACCGGCACAGGGGGTGGGGTACAATGAACAGTTCTTC. This codes for CASSPAQGVGYNEQFF. The V call is TRBV18, the J call TRBJ2-1, with TRBD1 identical over 8 bases. The germline V gene encodes CDR1 KGHSH and CDR2 LQKENI. This CDR3 region has 16 residues.

The chain carries TRBV23-1 and TRBJ2-7; D is unresolved. TRBV23-1 is an ORF, and what it does is uncertain. Trimming shortened V by 6 bases and J by 0 bases, and 3 bases separated the two germline ends. This CDR3 spans 11 amino acids. This CDR3 is CASRDSYEQYF. The CDR3, as DNA: TGCGCCAGCAGGGACTCCTACGAGCAGTACTTC.

This clone was recorded a few times. The gene calls are TRBV11-3 and TRBJ1-1, with a tentative D call TRBD1 (6 bases). The CDR3 consists of 14 residues. Germline CDR1 and CDR2: SGHNT and YENEEA. V was shortened by 1 base and J by 7 bases, with 13 bases between the two germline ends. The CDR3 nucleotides are TGTGCCAGCAGCTTAGCGCGCCAGGGGATTGAAGCTTTCTTT. It yields the protein CASSLARQGIEAFF.

V usage is TRBV4-1 and J usage is TRBJ2-3, with no clear D. CDR1 and CDR2 (germline): MGHRA, YSYEKL. The CDR3 length is 15 residues. V lost 0 bases to trimming and J lost 0 bases, with 7 bases between them. CDR3 bases: TGCGCCAGCAGCCAAGAGGGCGTCAGCACAGATACGCAGTATTTT. This encodes CASSQEGVSTDTQYF.

This chain uses TRBV7-2 with TRBJ2-1; 7 nucleotides agree with TRBD2. Germline V gene lookup returns CDR1 SGHTA and CDR2 FQGNSA. V was pared by 1 base and J by 7 bases, with 10 bases of the junction left unmatched. The CDR3 runs 16 residues. CDR3 protein: CASSLVLAGEVNEQFF. The CDR3 region has the DNA TGTGCCAGCAGCTTAGTCTTGGCGGGAGAGGTAAATGAGCAGTTCTTC.

This chain joins TRBV29-1 and TRBJ2-3, with no clear D. Germline values: CDR1 SQVTM, CDR2 ANQGSEA. The CDR3 totals 12 residues. Deletions cut 5 bases from V and 2 bases from J, with 8 bases between. The CDR3 DNA reads TGCAGCGTTCTCCCCGCCACAGATACGCAGTATTTT. Residues: CSVLPATDTQYF.

The chain joins TRBV5-8 to TRBJ2-7; D unclear. The length of the CDR3 is 13 residues. Germline-derived CDR1 and CDR2 are SGHTS and YDEGEE. V was cut by 4 bases and J by 3 bases, with 11 bases left in between. CDR3 nucleotides: TGTGCCAGCAGCGAAGACGCCAACTACGAGCAGTACTTC. Its protein product is CASSEDANYEQYF.

J is TRBJ2-7 and V is TRBV28; no definite D call. Trimming shortened V by 2 bases and J by 3 bases, and 11 bases separated the two germline ends. This CDR3 is built from 14 residues. Per germline, CDR1 MDHEN and CDR2 SYDVKM. The CDR3 DNA reads TGTGCCAGCAGTTTAGATGTTCAAAGCTACGAGCAGTACTTC. Protein product: CASSLDVQSYEQYF.

The V gene is TRBV29-1, the J gene TRBJ1-5; D uncertain. Trimming removed 4 bases at V and 1 base at J, with 14 bases between. Germline lookup yields CDR1 SQVTM and CDR2 ANQGSEA. The CDR3 covers 15 residues. CDR3 coding DNA: TGCAGCGTTGCATATAGCGGTCGGAGCAATCAGCCCCAGCATTTT. Amino acids: CSVAYSGRSNQPQHF.

In DNA, the CDR3 is TGTGCCAGCACCCGGGGGGGACAGGTTAACACCGGGGAGCTGTTTTTT. Its protein product is CASTRGGQVNTGELFF. The genes are TRBV25-1 and TRBJ2-2, with D tentatively TRBD1 or TRBD2 (8 bases each). The CDR3 extends over 16 amino acids. Germline lookup yields CDR1 MGHDK and CDR2 SYGVNS. Between the trimmed V and J ends, which lost 7 bases and 2 bases, there was a span of 17 bases.

This chain links TRBV19 with TRBJ2-3; tentative D call: TRBD1 (6 bases). The germline V gene encodes CDR1 LNHDA and CDR2 SQIVND (reference sequence). This CDR3 spans 14 amino acids. Trimming shortened V by 5 bases and J by 1 base, and 10 bases separated the two germline ends. The DNA of the CDR3 is TGTGCCAGTAGTGGGGGACATGGCACAGATACGCAGTATTTT. It specifies CASSGGHGTDTQYF.

The chain uses TRBV15 and TRBJ1-1; D unresolved. The germline CDR1 and CDR2 sequences are LNHNV and YYDKDF (reference sequence). The CDR3 loop spans 14 amino acids. The V end was cut by 4 bases, the J end by 1 base, with 10 bases between. CDR3 residues: CATSIGSKNTEAFF. As DNA, the CDR3 is TGTGCCACCAGCATTGGGTCAAAGAACACTGAAGCTTTCTTT.

The chain uses TRBV3-1 (or the pseudogene TRBV3-2) and TRBJ1-2; D not resolved. The V and J ends lost 0 bases and 8 bases respectively, with 7 bases between them. This CDR3 has 12 amino acids. The germline CDR1 and CDR2 sequences are LGHDT and YNNKEL (reference sequence). This CDR3 reads CASSQEPEGYTF. CDR3 nucleotide sequence: TGTGCCAGCAGCCAAGAACCCGAAGGCTACACCTTC.

The V and J genes are TRBV7-9 and TRBJ1-4; no clear D. The CDR3 has 17 residues. Trimming pared 5 bases from V and 0 bases from J, leaving 16 bases between. CDR1 is SEHNR, CDR2 FQNEAQ, per germline (reference sequence). CDR3 DNA: TGTGCCAGCAGCCTTCCGTGGCCGAAGGCAACTAATGAAAAACTGTTTTTT. Translation gives CASSLPWPKATNEKLFF.

V usage is TRBV28 and J usage is TRBJ1-5, with 7 bases aligning to TRBD1. The CDR3 is 14 residues long. Germline V gives CDR1 MDHEN, CDR2 SYDVKM. V was clipped by 10 bases and J by 3 bases; unmatched bases: 9. The CDR3 DNA reads TGTGCCACCCGGGCAGGGGGGTACAATCAGCCCCAGCATTTT. It encodes CATRAGGYNQPQHF.

This sequence joins TRBV21-1 and TRBJ1-5; TRBD1 is the table's D call, not checked against the DNA. TRBV21-1 has pseudogene status. The CDR3 is 20 amino acids. For the CDR3, the DNA is TGTGCCAGCAGCAAAGGTATATATACTTTGGGGCAGGGGATGAATCAGCCCCAGCATTTT. Translation: CASSKGIYTLGQGMNQPQHF.

The table lists this clone with a count of one. The chain employs TRBV28 and TRBJ1-5, with D perhaps matching TRBD1 (5 bases). Germline values: CDR1 MDHEN, CDR2 SYDVKM. CDR3 length: 16 amino acids. V shed 5 bases and J shed 1 base, with 15 bases lying between them. The CDR3 spells CASSPSRGASNQPQHF. The CDR3, as DNA: TGTGCCAGCAGTCCCTCCCGTGGGGCAAGCAATCAGCCCCAGCATTTT.